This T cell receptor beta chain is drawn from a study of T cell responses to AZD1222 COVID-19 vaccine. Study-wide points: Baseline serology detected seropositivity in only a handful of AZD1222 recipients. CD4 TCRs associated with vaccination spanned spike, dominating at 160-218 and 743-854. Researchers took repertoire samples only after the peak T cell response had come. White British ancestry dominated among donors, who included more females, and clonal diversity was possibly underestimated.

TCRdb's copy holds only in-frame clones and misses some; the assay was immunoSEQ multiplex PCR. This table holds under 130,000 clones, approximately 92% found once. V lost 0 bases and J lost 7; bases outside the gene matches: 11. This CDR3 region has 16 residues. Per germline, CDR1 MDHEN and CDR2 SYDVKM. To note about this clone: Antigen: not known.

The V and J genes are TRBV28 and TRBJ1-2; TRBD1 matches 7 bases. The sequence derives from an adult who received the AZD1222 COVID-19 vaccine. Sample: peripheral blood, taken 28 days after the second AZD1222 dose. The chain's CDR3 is CASSLWEGARESGYTF. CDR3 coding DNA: TGTGCCAGCAGTTTATGGGAGGGGGCCCGGGAGAGTGGCTACACCTTC.